The present entry profiles one T cell receptor (beta chain) with its context. MiXCR, applied by TCRdb to the PCR reads, yields one record per CDR3 protein. The table includes some 14,000 distinct CDR3 sequences, roughly 50% detected once. The data belong to a study of tumor-infiltrating lymphocytes in oesophageal squamous cell carcinoma. CDR3 length: 15 residues. Trimming shortened V by 2 bases and J by 0 bases, and 8 bases separated the two germline ends. The germline CDR1 and CDR2 sequences are MNHEY and SVGAGI. The rearrangement uses TRBV6-5 and TRBJ2-1; D may be TRBD1 or TRBD2 (5 bases each). Material: esophageal tumor tissue. The receptor was derived from a male donor with esophageal squamous cell carcinoma. CDR3 in DNA: TGTGCCAGCAGTTACCCGGGACGCTCCTACAATGAGCAGTTCTTC. Protein sequence: CASSYPGRSYNEQFF.